This T cell receptor beta chain was sequenced in a study of blood T cells in healthy people across ages. Study-level information: The template switching approach captured approximately one barcoded beta molecule for every two T cells.

The germline V and J ends were trimmed by 1 base and 6 bases, with 11 bases remaining between them. The CDR3 is made up of 14 amino acids. Looked up from germline, CDR1 is SGHVS and CDR2 is FNYEAQ. The use of a sample-barcoded 5' primer and a J-beta primer mix characterized a second PCR of about 6 to 12 cycles. TCRdb used MiXCR to reprocess the 5' RACE reads, holding one entry per CDR3 protein. The data contain 1,500,000 or so distinct CDR3 sequences, around 59% of them singletons. The receptor comes from a man between 18 and 29 years old in good health. J is TRBJ2-3 and V is TRBV7-6; D is unresolved. Sequenced material: blood. The CDR3 loop reads CASSLDGRSDTQYF. The CDR3 coding sequence is TGTGCCAGCAGCTTAGATGGCCGCAGCGATACGCAGTATTTT.